The clone carrying this T cell receptor beta chain was counted only a few times. This specimen comes from a study of cytomegalovirus exposure and HLA in healthy donors. The CDR3 contains 16 residues. CDR1 MNHNY and CDR2 SVGAGI come from the germline V gene (reference sequence). V was clipped by 1 base and J by 5 bases; unmatched bases: 4. It was with 60 Vbeta and 13 Jbeta primers that the PCR ran. The assay was immunoSEQ multiplex PCR, and TCRdb's table has in-frame clones only and misses some. The sample lists about 130,000 clones; roughly a tenth were seen once. The chain combines TRBV6-6 with TRBJ2-4, with TRBD2 matching over 11 bases. This clonotype originated in a woman younger than 30 in good health and CMV-seropositive. Sequencing was carried out using PBMCs. The CDR3 nucleotides read TGTGCCAGCAGTTACTATACTAGCGGGAGTGAAAACATTCAGTACTTC. It specifies CASSYYTSGSENIQYF.